This T cell receptor beta chain comes out of a study of T cells in localized non-small cell lung cancer. Method: immunoSEQ multiplex PCR; TCRdb's copy keeps in-frame clones and lacks some. The table records tens of thousands of clones, approximately 88% of them present only once. The V and J ends lost 8 bases and 4 bases respectively, with 14 bases between them. From germline, CDR1 is SEHNR and CDR2 FQNEAQ (reference sequence). This CDR3 region has 13 residues. The clonotype originates from a man between 40 and 69 years old with stage I squamous cell lung carcinoma. This chain links TRBV7-9 with TRBJ1-1; no definite D call. The material sequenced was peripheral blood, taken before any cancer treatment. For the CDR3, the DNA is TGTGCCAGCGGTTACAGCGGTGGCACTGAAGCTTTCTTT. It codes for CASGYSGGTEAFF.